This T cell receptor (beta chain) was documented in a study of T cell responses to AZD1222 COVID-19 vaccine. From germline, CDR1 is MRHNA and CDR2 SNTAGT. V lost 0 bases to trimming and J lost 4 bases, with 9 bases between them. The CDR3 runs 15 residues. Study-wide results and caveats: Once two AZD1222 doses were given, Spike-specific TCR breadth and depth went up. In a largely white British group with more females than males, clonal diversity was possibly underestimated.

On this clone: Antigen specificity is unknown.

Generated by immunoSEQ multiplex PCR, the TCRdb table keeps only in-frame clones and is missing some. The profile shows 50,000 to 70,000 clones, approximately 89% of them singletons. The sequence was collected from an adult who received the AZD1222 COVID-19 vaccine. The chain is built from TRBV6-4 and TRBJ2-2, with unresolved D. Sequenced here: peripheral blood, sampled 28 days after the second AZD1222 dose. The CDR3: CASSDSLRATGELFF. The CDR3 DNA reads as TGTGCCAGCAGTGACTCGTTACGGGCCACCGGGGAGCTGTTTTTT.